There are many counts of the clone carrying this TCR beta chain. Antigen unknown. One junction end does not reproduce the germline sequence, and a read error may be involved. The sample is drawn from a study of regulatory T cells in long-lasting Graves disease. Construction of TCR beta libraries relied on iRepertoire HTBI primers and on Arm-PCR targeting CDR3 regions. TCRdb called the multiplex PCR reads again in MiXCR, with one record for every CDR3 protein. The sample records hundreds of thousands of distinct CDR3 sequences, around 12% being singletons. Time point defined: newly diagnosed GD, antithyroid drugs for less than 3 months. The TCR library was made from RNA that had been extracted from PBMCs in TRIzol. Germline V lookup: CDR1 MNHEY, CDR2 SVGEGT. The CDR3 loop spans 15 amino acids. Study-level points and caveats: Those with persistent disease had in common more public clonotypes (around 2,500) than new patients (about 900). Those with persistent Graves' had less TCR diversity than newly diagnosed patients.

These sequences were also reported in another study, on T cells in Graves' hyperthyroidism and ophthalmopathy. From that study: Primed by the HTBI set, a first-round RT-PCR was run on the TCR CDR3.

The V call is TRBV6-2 or TRBV6-3, the J call TRBJ2-7; TRBD2 agrees at 8 bases. This material consisted of peripheral blood mononuclear cells (PBMCs), taken at new diagnosis, from a patient treated with antithyroid drugs. The sequence was obtained from a woman under 40 with Graves disease. The CDR3 protein is CASSYSSGSAYEQYF. DNA for the CDR3: TGTGCCAGCAGCTACTCGAGCGGGAGCGCGTACGAGCAGTACTTC.